Each of the 13 T cell receptor beta chains below was sequenced from the same sample in a study of T cells and Merkel cell carcinoma outcomes. Method: immunoSEQ multiplex PCR; TCRdb's copy keeps in-frame clones and lacks some. The sample lists some 9,400 clones, approximately 80% occurring once. Source material: tumor tissue from Merkel cell carcinoma. The receptor set was obtained from a human donor with Merkel cell carcinoma.

V and J are TRBV27 and TRBJ2-3, with D unclear. The CDR3 runs to 11 residues. V gave up 8 bases and J gave up 6 bases, with 9 bases separating them. CDR1 MNHEY and CDR2 SMNVEV come from the germline V gene (reference sequence). The CDR3: CASRDWDTQYF. The CDR3 DNA reads as TGTGCCAGCCGAGACTGGGATACGCAGTATTTT.

The genes are TRBV7-9 and TRBJ1-6; 7 nucleotides line up with TRBD1. Trimming at V came to 6 bases and at J to 3 bases, leaving 5 bases not matched to a gene. The CDR3 spans 15 residues. Germline lookup yields CDR1 SEHNR and CDR2 FQNEAQ (reference sequence). The CDR3 protein is CASSSGQVYNSPLHF. The CDR3 DNA is TGTGCCAGCAGTTCAGGACAGGTCTATAATTCACCCCTCCACTTT.

V is TRBV5-1 and J is TRBJ2-2; unclear D gene. V shed 0 bases and J shed 4 bases, with 10 bases lying between them. The CDR3 consists of 15 residues. Germline CDR1 reads SGHRS; CDR2 reads YFSETQ. CDR3 in DNA: TGCGCCAGCAGCTTGGTTGGATCGGGCACCGGGGAGCTGTTTTTT. It specifies CASSLVGSGTGELFF.

This rearrangement joins TRBV2 to TRBJ2-5; D is unclear. Trimming took off 5 bases at V and 4 bases at J, with 8 bases between the two ends. The CDR3 is made up of 12 amino acids. Germline lookup yields CDR1 SNHLY and CDR2 FYNNEI. CDR3: CASSIKTETQYF. CDR3 nucleotides: TGTGCCAGCAGTATTAAGACAGAGACCCAGTACTTC.

A few counts support this clone. The chain is built from TRBV29-1 and TRBJ2-2; D gene uncertain. CDR3 size: 15 residues. In germline, CDR1 is SQVTM, CDR2 ANQGSEA. V was cut by 6 bases and J by 0 bases, with 14 bases left in between. The CDR3 DNA reads TGCAGCGTGCCCCAAGCCGGTACGAACACCGGGGAGCTGTTTTTT. It translates to CSVPQAGTNTGELFF.

This clone has a single count. The V and J genes are TRBV7-9 and TRBJ2-7; either TRBD1 or TRBD2 may supply D (6 bases each). V was clipped by 3 bases and J by 2 bases, with 8 bases between them. The CDR3 has 13 residues. CDR1 and CDR2 from the germline V gene are SEHNR and FQNEAQ (reference sequence). The CDR3 DNA sequence: TGTGCCAGCAGCTTCGGGGGCGCCTACGAGCAGTACTTC. This translates into CASSFGGAYEQYF.

The V call is TRBV6-5, the J call TRBJ2-1; 10 bases map to TRBD2. Per the germline V gene, CDR1 is MNHEY and CDR2 is SVGAGI. This CDR3 has 16 amino acids. The V gene end was trimmed by 2 bases and the J gene end by 5 bases; junction bases not matched to a gene: 6. CDR3 region: CASSYPGLASHNEQFF. The CDR3, as DNA: TGTGCCAGCAGTTACCCGGGACTAGCGAGCCACAATGAGCAGTTCTTC.

The gene calls are TRBV7-2 and TRBJ1-1, with D perhaps matching TRBD1 (5 bases). V was shortened by 7 bases and J by 11 bases, with 23 bases between the two germline ends. Germline-derived CDR1 and CDR2 are SGHTA and FQGNSA. The CDR3 runs 14 residues. The CDR3 is CASKPNDLGGSAFF. CDR3 DNA: TGTGCCAGCAAGCCGAATGACCTTGGGGGGTCGGCTTTCTTT. Full variable domain (rest looked up from reference TRBV7-2 and TRBJ1-1): GAGVSQSPSNKVTEKGKDVELRCDPISGHTALYWYRQSLGQGLEFLIYFQGNSAPDKSGLPSDRFSAERTGGSVSTLTIQRTQQEDSAVYLCASKPNDLGGSAFFGQGTRLTVV.

The rearrangement links TRBV5-1 to TRBJ2-5; possibly TRBD1 for D (6 bases). The V end was cut by 4 bases, the J end by 1 base, with 11 bases between. The germline V gene encodes CDR1 SGHRS and CDR2 YFSETQ. This CDR3 is built from 14 residues. The CDR3 spells CASSAQGIQETQYF. Written as DNA, the CDR3 is TGCGCCAGCAGCGCACAGGGAATCCAAGAGACCCAGTACTTC.

The rearrangement uses TRBV5-8 and TRBJ1-6; the D is unclear. The CDR3 is 14 residues long. In germline, CDR1 is SGHTS, CDR2 YDEGEE. The ends were cut back, 0 bases at V and 4 bases at J, with 5 bases in the middle. CDR3 protein: CASSLVRYNSPLHF. In DNA, the CDR3 is TGTGCCAGCAGCTTGGTCCGGTATAATTCACCCCTCCACTTT.

V and J are TRBV10-2 and TRBJ1-1; D is perhaps TRBD1 (5 bases). Germline CDR1 reads WSHSY; CDR2 reads SAAADI. Trimming removed 7 bases at V and 3 bases at J, with 12 bases between. The length of the CDR3 is 13 residues. In DNA, the CDR3 is TGCGCCAGCACTCGGGGACTATACACTGAAGCTTTCTTT. Amino acid sequence: CASTRGLYTEAFF.

The count of this clone is one. The chain links TRBV18 to TRBJ1-1, with D uncertain. Germline V CDR1 and CDR2: KGHSH, LQKENI. The length of the CDR3 is 15 residues. V was shortened by 5 bases and J by 5 bases, with 18 bases between the two germline ends. The CDR3 loop reads CASSTDTPGVTEAFF. The CDR3 coding sequence is TGTGCCAGCTCAACCGACACCCCGGGAGTGACTGAAGCTTTCTTT.

The chain couples TRBV7-2 to TRBJ2-7; TRBD2 matches 8 bases. Germline V CDR1 and CDR2: SGHTA, FQGNSA. The CDR3 covers 12 residues. V shed 6 bases and J 5 bases; nucleotides not matched to a gene: 3. The CDR3 nucleotides read TGTGCCAGCAGGGGTAGCGGGGACGAGCAGTACTTC. Amino acid sequence: CASRGSGDEQYF.